This T cell receptor (beta chain) was retrieved from a study of blood T cell repertoires in COVID-19. The wider study: The origin of the acute and convalescent COVID-19 samples was the United States, Italy and Spain. Sources were T cells, B-cell-depleted T cells, or PBMCs; the material itself was cDNA or gDNA.

V was clipped by 5 bases and J by 4 bases; unmatched bases: 13. CDR1 and CDR2 from the germline V gene are SGHNT and YENEEA. The CDR3 has 17 amino acids. As processed by the authors: Nucleated cell counts were estimated from reference gene primer amplification. Assay: immunoSEQ multiplex PCR; the TCRdb copy retains only in-frame clones and omits some. That table furnishes V, J and clone size, whereas the DNA furnished D and trimming. The data show about 110,000 clones, around 81% seen once. This chain connects TRBV11-3 to TRBJ2-2; 7 bases map to TRBD2. This sequence originates from a woman in her 70s with acute or convalescent COVID-19. Sequenced input: peripheral blood. The CDR3 is CASSGPTAGPGTGELFF. CDR3 DNA: TGTGCCAGCAGCGGACCTACAGCGGGACCGGGCACCGGGGAGCTGTTTTTT.